This entry features one T cell receptor beta chain sequence. Its antigen is as yet unknown. This sample includes further DNA sequences coding for the same CDR3. Germline V gene sequence: CDR1 MDHEN, CDR2 SYDVKM. Between the trimmed V and J ends, which lost 3 bases and 6 bases, there was a span of 4 bases. CDR3 length equals 11 residues. The source of the sample is a study of cytomegalovirus exposure and HLA in healthy donors. Clones were read by immunoSEQ multiplex PCR, and TCRdb kept only the in-frame ones, dropping some. The table includes 200,000 to 300,000 clones, more than 75% detected once. Points from the study as a whole: 164 TCR beta chains were listed as cytomegalovirus-associated. Most observed TCR sequences were rare, whereas some public TCRs were detected in many donors. According to a subsequent analysis, TCR clusters from the first cohort were inclined to appear together in the 110 or so validation repertoires.

The V call is TRBV28, the J call TRBJ2-3; D ambiguous. The specimen was PBMCs. The receptor comes from a woman aged 25 to 39 in good health and CMV-seropositive. The CDR3 nucleotides are TGTGCCAGCAGTTTCTCTGATACGCAGTATTTT. This encodes CASSFSDTQYF.